The next 26 T cell receptor beta chains were all read from a single sample in a study of blood T cells in healthy people across ages. Using a J-beta primer mix together with a sample-barcoded 5' primer, a second PCR was run for roughly 6 to 12 cycles. TCRdb passed the 5' RACE reads through MiXCR, listing each CDR3 protein once. The sample lists hundreds of thousands of distinct CDR3 sequences, 40% to 50% occurring once. The sequencing input was blood. The source is a man in his 60s in good health.

The genes are TRBV28 and TRBJ1-5, with 7 bases aligning to TRBD1. This CDR3 region has 15 residues. Trimming took 6 bases from V and 2 from J; bases not matched to a gene: 7. CDR1 is MDHEN and CDR2 is SYDVKM in the germline V gene. The CDR3: CASSRQGKGNQPQHF. CDR3 nucleotide sequence: TGTGCCAGCAGCCGACAGGGTAAAGGCAATCAGCCCCAGCATTTT.

This clonotype was seen ten or more times. V is TRBV12-3 or TRBV12-4 and J is TRBJ2-3; 7 bases fit TRBD1. Germline trimming cut 5 bases from V and 0 bases from J; bases unmatched to any gene: 5. The CDR3 has 15 amino acids. CDR3 bases: TGTGCCAGCAGTCCAGGGGGAACTAGCACAGATACGCAGTATTTT. Encoded protein: CASSPGGTSTDTQYF.

V is TRBV12-3 or TRBV12-4 and J is TRBJ1-1; D is unclear. This CDR3 is built from 13 residues. V gave up 4 bases and J gave up 1 base, with 7 bases separating them. This chain's CDR3 is CASSSMRNTEAFF. CDR3 DNA: TGTGCCAGCAGTTCTATGCGGAACACTGAAGCTTTCTTT.

The genes are TRBV7-9 and TRBJ2-2; weak D call: TRBD2 (7 bases). Germline loops: CDR1 SEHNR, CDR2 FQNEAQ (reference sequence). V lost 5 bases and J lost 7, with 23 bases in between. This CDR3 comprises 17 residues. CDR3 DNA sequence: TGTGCCAGCAGCCCCTATACTACTGGGGGGGCGAACGGGGAGCTGTTTTTT. Its translation: CASSPYTTGGANGELFF. The full variable domain, completed using reference TRBV7-9 and TRBJ2-2, is DTGVSQNPRHKITKRGQNVTFRCDPISEHNRLYWYRQTLGQGPEFLTYFQNEAQLEKSRLLSDRFSAERPKGSFSTLEIQRTEQGDSAMYLCASSPYTTGGANGELFFGEGSRLTVL.

The chain links TRBV30 to TRBJ2-3; D is uncertain. The CDR3 has 13 residues. Trimming took 2 bases from V and 0 from J, leaving 6 bases between them. Germline assignment: CDR1 GTSNPN and CDR2 SVGIG (reference sequence). The CDR3 protein is CAWSLGSTDTQYF. In DNA form, the CDR3 reads TGTGCCTGGAGTCTTGGAAGCACAGATACGCAGTATTTT.

The chain employs TRBV7-2 and TRBJ2-7, with D tentatively TRBD2 (6 bases). V was clipped by 5 bases and J by 9 bases, with 20 bases between them. Germline assignment: CDR1 SGHTA and CDR2 FQGNSA. CDR3 size: 14 residues. The CDR3 DNA reads TGTGCCAGCAGCCCGGGGGTTCAGTCCTTCGGGCAGTACTTC. Translating gives CASSPGVQSFGQYF.

To note about this clonotype: The junction and the germline gene differ at one end; a read error may be behind it. The chain has TRBV20-1 and TRBJ2-1; TRBD2 is a possible D gene (5 bases). The V gene's germline CDR1 is DFQATT and CDR2 SNEGSKA (reference sequence). The CDR3 spans 16 residues. The CDR3 DNA follows: TGCAGTGCTAGGGTTCTCAGCGGAGACCTCTACAAGGAGCAGTTCTTC. Translated: CSARVLSGDLYKEQFF.

The V and J genes are TRBV20-1 and TRBJ2-5; unclear D gene. The CDR3 is 11 amino acids. V lost 6 bases, J lost 3 bases, and 8 bases lay in between. Germline loops: CDR1 DFQATT, CDR2 SNEGSKA (reference sequence). CDR3 protein: CSAIRKETQYF. CDR3 DNA: TGCAGTGCCATAAGGAAAGAGACCCAGTACTTC.

This clonotype appeared a few times. The DNA of the CDR3 is TGTGCCAGCAGTTCCACCCCGACAGGCCATTCCTCACCCCTCCACTTT. Protein sequence: CASSSTPTGHSSPLHF. The chain recombines TRBV5-5 with TRBJ1-6, with TRBD1 as a possible D gene (6 bases). The germline CDR1 and CDR2 sequences are SGHKS and YYEKEE (reference sequence). Between the trimmed V and J ends, which lost 5 bases and 10 bases, there was a span of 22 bases. This CDR3 is built from 16 residues.

This clonotype was recorded at least ten times. This chain joins TRBV29-1 and TRBJ1-2; possible D gene TRBD1, 6 bases. The V gene lost 6 bases and the J gene lost 4 bases, with 12 bases spanning the gap. Germline loops: CDR1 SQVTM, CDR2 ANQGSEA. The CDR3 sequence is 12 residues long. This chain's CDR3 is CSVSRGPYGYTF. The CDR3 DNA sequence: TGCAGCGTGTCCAGGGGCCCCTATGGCTACACCTTC.

This sequence joins TRBV20-1 and TRBJ2-5; D ambiguous. Gene TRBJ2-7 matches the end of the DNA better, so the J call may be wrong. Per the germline V gene, CDR1 is DFQATT and CDR2 is SNEGSKA (reference sequence). CDR3 length: 13 residues. CDR3: CSASGSNRCEQYF. The CDR3, as DNA: TGCAGTGCTAGTGGCTCCAATCGTTGCGAGCAGTACTTC.

As DNA, the CDR3 is TGTGCCAGCAGTGATGGGGCAAGGGCCTACAATGAGCAGTTCTTC. It yields the protein CASSDGARAYNEQFF. The chain couples TRBV2 to TRBJ2-1; weak D call: TRBD1 (5 bases). V was cut by 3 bases and J by 2 bases, with 11 bases left in between. Per the germline V gene, CDR1 is SNHLY and CDR2 is FYNNEI. The CDR3 is made up of 15 amino acids.

This chain links TRBV5-1 with TRBJ2-7, with D perhaps TRBD2 (5 bases). V was trimmed by 0 bases and J by 0 bases, leaving 13 bases between them. The CDR3 extends over 16 amino acids. Germline V lookup: CDR1 SGHRS, CDR2 YFSETQ. The CDR3 reads CASSLASGGPSYEQYF. The CDR3 DNA sequence: TGCGCCAGCAGCTTGGCCAGCGGCGGGCCCTCCTACGAGCAGTACTTC.

This clonotype was detected only a few times. The genes are TRBV20-1 and TRBJ2-1; 10 nucleotides agree with TRBD2. The CDR3 is 14 amino acids. Trimming took 5 bases from V and 9 from J; bases not matched to a gene: 10. CDR1 is DFQATT and CDR2 is SNEGSKA in the germline V gene (reference sequence). The CDR3: CSARPSGGAGEQFF. The CDR3 coding sequence is TGCAGTGCTCGTCCCAGCGGGGGGGCTGGTGAGCAGTTCTTC.

V gene TRBV5-1 combines with J gene TRBJ1-4; 7 nucleotides match TRBD1. The V and J ends lost 0 bases and 6 bases, in that order; junction bases with no gene match: 5. CDR1 SGHRS and CDR2 YFSETQ come from the germline V gene. The CDR3 is 15 residues long. The CDR3: CASSLGQGRDEKLFF. DNA of the CDR3: TGCGCCAGCAGCTTGGGACAGGGCCGGGATGAAAAACTGTTTTTT.

The V and J genes are TRBV7-9 and TRBJ2-4; a possible D gene is TRBD2 (6 bases). The end of the DNA is better explained by TRBJ2-7, so the J call may be wrong. Germline CDR1 reads SEHNR; CDR2 reads FQNEAQ (reference sequence). The CDR3 is made up of 14 amino acids. CDR3 DNA: TGTGCCAGCAGCGTAGGGAGCGGGTATTACGAGCAGTACTTC. As protein: CASSVGSGYYEQYF.

V usage is TRBV20-1 and J usage is TRBJ2-1, with D possibly being TRBD2 (6 bases). The tail of the sequence fits TRBJ2-7 better, so the J call may be wrong. The CDR3 totals 13 residues. Germline CDR1 is DFQATT and CDR2 is SNEGSKA (reference sequence). CDR3 sequence reads: CSARDPRGNEQYF. The CDR3 DNA reads as TGCAGTGCTAGAGACCCTCGCGGGAACGAGCAGTACTTC.

Only one count was recorded for this clonotype. The CDR3 DNA follows: TGTGCCAGCAGTTCGGGTTCCGCTGAAGCTTTCTTT. The encoded protein is CASSSGSAEAFF. The chain combines TRBV6-2 or TRBV6-3 with TRBJ1-1; D gene ambiguous. The CDR3 is 12 amino acids. V was cut by 4 bases and J by 6 bases, with 9 bases left in between. Germline CDR1 is MNHEY and CDR2 is SVGEGT.

This chain connects TRBV12-3 or TRBV12-4 to TRBJ1-5; 8 bases line up with TRBD1. CDR3 length: 18 residues. After removal of 3 bases from V and 5 bases from J, the junction contained 15 bases not matched to a gene. CDR3 coding DNA: TGTGCCAGCAGTTTCGGGACAGGCAAGGGCATTGCCGATCAGCCCCAGCATTTT. Amino acids: CASSFGTGKGIADQPQHF.

This clonotype was detected many times. V is TRBV9 and J is TRBJ2-7; D is perhaps TRBD1 or TRBD2 (6 bases each). The CDR3 has 15 amino acids. The V end lost 4 bases, the J end lost 4 bases, and 18 bases lay between the germline ends. Germline lookup yields CDR1 SGDLS and CDR2 YYNGEE. The CDR3 nucleotides are TGTGCCAGCAGCCCCGCGGGACACCTGGGGTACGAGCAGTACTTC. Protein sequence: CASSPAGHLGYEQYF.

The V gene is TRBV3-1, the J gene TRBJ2-3; tentative D call: TRBD2 (5 bases). The V end was cut by 6 bases, the J end by 2 bases, with 12 bases between. The length of the CDR3 is 14 residues. Germline-derived CDR1 and CDR2 are LGHDT and YNNKEL (reference sequence). The CDR3 reads CASSPFRDTDTQYF. CDR3 DNA: TGTGCCAGCAGTCCCTTCCGGGACACAGATACGCAGTATTTT.

The chain couples TRBV24-1 to TRBJ2-5, with D perhaps given as TRBD1 or TRBD2 (5 bases each). V lost 4 bases, J lost 4 bases, and 15 bases lay in between. Germline V lookup: CDR1 KGHDR, CDR2 SFDVKD. The CDR3 consists of 15 residues. The CDR3 loop is CATSDPRGVGETQYF. The CDR3 nucleotides read TGTGCCACCAGTGACCCCCGAGGGGTCGGAGAGACCCAGTACTTC.

This clonotype was recorded a few times. CDR3 bases: TGTGCCAGCAGCCCGACAGGGAATTCTCTTCACTACAATGAGCAGTTCTTC. It translates to CASSPTGNSLHYNEQFF. This rearrangement joins TRBV6-2 or TRBV6-3 to TRBJ2-1, with 7 bases lining up with TRBD1. The junction had 14 bases not matched to a gene; V was cut back by 6 bases and J by 3 bases. CDR1 and CDR2 (germline): MNHEY, SVGEGT. This CDR3 has 17 residues.

The rearrangement uses TRBV2 and TRBJ1-5, with D tentatively TRBD1 (5 bases). This CDR3 contains 14 residues. Trimming took off 7 bases at V and 7 bases at J, with 17 bases between the two ends. Germline V gene data show CDR1 as SNHLY and CDR2 as FYNNEI. In DNA form, the CDR3 reads TGTGCCAGCACCAGGCATGTTTCAGGGCAGCCCCAGCATTTT. Encoded protein: CASTRHVSGQPQHF.

V is TRBV20-1 and J is TRBJ1-5; tentatively, D is TRBD1 (5 bases). V shed 5 bases and J shed 0 bases, with 26 bases lying between them. The germline V gene has CDR1 DFQATT and CDR2 SNEGSKA (reference sequence). The CDR3 loop spans 19 amino acids. CDR3 region: CSARTARGRIENSNQPQHF. The CDR3 DNA reads as TGCAGTGCTCGAACCGCCCGGGGACGGATAGAAAATAGCAATCAGCCCCAGCATTTT.

The genes are TRBV20-1 and TRBJ1-5; 12 nucleotides align to TRBD1. The germline V gene has CDR1 DFQATT and CDR2 SNEGSKA (reference sequence). V was pared by 0 bases and J by 5 bases, with 2 bases of the junction left unmatched. The CDR3 length is 15 residues. The CDR3 bases are TGCAGTGCTAGAGATGGGACAGGGGGCTATCAGCCCCAGCATTTT. This codes for CSARDGTGGYQPQHF.